These 3 T cell receptor beta chains originate from one sample sequenced in a study of control samples from healthy donors and cancer patients (dated by TCRdb to 2020 to 2021). The method was the immunoSEQ multiplex PCR assay. Imported from immuneACCESS, the table was reduced by TCRdb to in-frame sequences with V and J called. These copies leave out some clones; in studies compared against another copy, an unresolved V gene accounts for under half, and the cause of the remainder is not known. The sample includes 110,000 or so clones, with around 89% observed a single time. Clones ranked in the top ten supply under 20% of the sample. Input material: blood. Every receptor here comes from a woman aged 50 to 60 in good health.

The rearrangement links TRBV14 to TRBJ2-3; D is perhaps TRBD1 or TRBD2 (6 bases each). The V gene lost 3 bases and the J gene lost 2 bases, with 21 bases spanning the gap. Germline V gene data show CDR1 as SGHDN and CDR2 as FVKESK. The length of the CDR3 is 18 residues. The CDR3 region has the DNA TGTGCCAGCAGCCACCGACTAGATGACAGGTTTTCCACAGATACGCAGTATTTT. Translated, it gives CASSHRLDDRFSTDTQYF.

V is TRBV30 and J is TRBJ1-6, with D unclear. CDR1 and CDR2 from the germline V gene are GTSNPN and SVGIG (reference sequence). The CDR3 totals 15 residues. The V gene lost 1 base and the J gene lost 4 bases, with 11 bases spanning the gap. The CDR3 DNA reads as TGTGCCTGGAGTGAGAAGGGTCTGTATAATTCACCCCTCCACTTT. Protein product: CAWSEKGLYNSPLHF.

This clone has just a few counts. This sequence joins TRBV27 and TRBJ1-2; tentatively, D is TRBD1 (5 bases). Germline V gene sequence: CDR1 MNHEY, CDR2 SMNVEV (reference sequence). The CDR3 has 13 residues. V shed 8 bases and J shed 4 bases, with 14 bases lying between them. The CDR3 DNA sequence: TGTGCCAGCTCCGAGGGGCGCCCCTATGGCTACACCTTC. As protein: CASSEGRPYGYTF.